This TCR beta chain stems from a study of T cell responses to AZD1222 COVID-19 vaccine. Germline lookup yields CDR1 SGDLS and CDR2 YYNGEE. The CDR3 is 13 residues long. Between the trimmed V and J ends, which lost 1 base and 4 bases, there was a span of 8 bases. Libraries were prepared by immunoSEQ multiplex PCR; TCRdb keeps only in-frame clonotypes and omits some of them. This table has around 150,000 clones, 92% appearing once. V and J are TRBV9 and TRBJ1-1; possible D gene TRBD1, 5 bases. The clonotype was recovered from an adult who received the AZD1222 COVID-19 vaccine. Sequenced here: peripheral blood, sampled 28 days after the second AZD1222 dose. The CDR3 here is CASSVYGGTEAFF. CDR3 in DNA: TGTGCCAGCAGCGTATACGGGGGCACTGAAGCTTTCTTT. The full variable domain, its missing parts supplied by reference TRBV9 and TRBJ1-1, is DSGVTQTPKHLITATGQRVTLRCSPRSGDLSVYWYQQSLDQGLQFLIQYYNGEERAKGNILERFSAQQFPDLHSELNLSSLELGDSALYFCASSVYGGTEAFFGQGTRLTVV.